This T cell receptor (beta chain) comes out of a study of T cells in localized non-small cell lung cancer. Whole-study results and caveats: Adjacent lung exhibited a median of about 57 among the 100 most abundant tumor clones. Adjacent uninvolved lung tissue had the highest T cell clonality, exceeding tumor. Longer overall survival was linked to higher blood T cell density.

Of note for this clone: Its target is unknown.

The method was immunoSEQ multiplex PCR; TCRdb's version includes in-frame clones alone and lacks a portion of them. The repertoire has roughly 38,000 clones, about 87% of them found once; the top ten carry about 2.5%. The receptor was derived from a woman aged 40-69 years with stage I lung adenocarcinoma. Sequenced material: peripheral blood, taken before any cancer treatment.

Here the CDR3 DNA reads TGTGCCAGCAGCTTGACAGACTACACTGAAGCTTTCTTT. Its protein product is CASSLTDYTEAFF. The chain combines TRBV7-3 with TRBJ1-1; possible D gene TRBD1, 5 bases. Trimming shortened V by 3 bases and J by 3 bases, and 8 bases separated the two germline ends. Germline V lookup: CDR1 SGHTA, CDR2 FQGTGA. The CDR3 is 13 amino acids.